Shown below are 29 T cell receptor beta chains from a single sample sequenced in a study of cytomegalovirus exposure and HLA in healthy donors. With 60 Vbeta and 13 Jbeta primers, the PCR was carried out. The method was immunoSEQ multiplex PCR; TCRdb's version includes in-frame clones alone and lacks a portion of them. Here the sample spans approximately 220,000 clones, approximately 80% being singletons. The sample consisted of PBMCs. These receptors originate from a girl between 5 and 17 years old in good health and CMV-seronegative.

This clone was seen just once. J is TRBJ2-3 and V is TRBV7-9, with D possibly TRBD1 on 6 matching bases. CDR1 is SEHNR, CDR2 FQNEAQ, per germline (reference sequence). V lost 4 bases and J 5 bases, leaving 10 bases between the germline ends. CDR3 length: 13 residues. Here the CDR3 DNA reads TGTGCCAGCAGCTCCTGGGGGCTAGATACGCAGTATTTT. Amino acids: CASSSWGLDTQYF.

The chain joins TRBV1 to TRBJ1-2; the table's D call of TRBD1 was not tested on the DNA. TRBV1 is a pseudogene segment. CDR3 size: 16 residues. CDR3 amino acids: CTSRYRTGPGDYGYTF. The DNA of the CDR3 is TGCACCAGCAGGTACCGGACAGGACCCGGGGACTATGGCTACACCTTC.

CDR3 protein: CATQGGQGAKLNYGYTF. In DNA form, the CDR3 reads TGTGCCACCCAGGGGGGGCAGGGGGCTAAATTAAACTATGGCTACACCTTC. This chain joins TRBV28 and TRBJ1-2; 8 positions match TRBD1. Germline CDR1 MDHEN, CDR2 SYDVKM. V trimming: 10 bases; J trimming: 2 bases; junction bases outside the gene matches: 18. CDR3 length: 17 residues.

The rearrangement uses TRBV7-9 and TRBJ2-7, with TRBD2 identical over 8 bases. Looked up from germline, CDR1 is SEHNR and CDR2 is FQNEAQ (reference sequence). V shed 11 bases and J 3 bases; nucleotides not matched to a gene: 18. The CDR3 covers 16 residues. In DNA, the CDR3 is TGTGCCGTGTACCCGGGGGTAGCGGGGACGATCTACGAGCAGTACTTC. Amino acid sequence: CAVYPGVAGTIYEQYF.

V gene TRBV7-3 combines with J gene TRBJ2-1; 8 bases agree with TRBD2. This CDR3 has 15 amino acids. The ends lost 0 bases at V and 10 bases at J; junction bases unmatched: 8. Germline lookup yields CDR1 SGHTA and CDR2 FQGTGA. CDR3 DNA sequence: TGTGCCAGCAGCTTAACAGAGGGAAGACTAGCGGAGCAGTTCTTC. It translates to CASSLTEGRLAEQFF.

The genes are TRBV7-2 and TRBJ1-2; D is unresolved. The V end was cut by 4 bases, the J end by 5 bases, with 17 bases between. Germline V gives CDR1 SGHTA, CDR2 FQGNSA. The CDR3 totals 15 residues. CDR3: CASSSGRSLRYGYTF. As DNA, the CDR3 is TGTGCCAGCAGCTCTGGGAGGAGCTTAAGATATGGCTACACCTTC. The full variable domain, in which reference TRBV7-2 and TRBJ1-2 provide the parts outside the CDR3, is GAGVSQSPSNKVTEKGKDVELRCDPISGHTALYWYRQSLGQGLEFLIYFQGNSAPDKSGLPSDRFSAERTGGSVSTLTIQRTQQEDSAVYLCASSSGRSLRYGYTFGSGTRLTVV.

The rearrangement uses TRBV6-1 and TRBJ2-5; 8 nucleotides align to TRBD1. V shed 6 bases, J shed 5 bases, and the junction held 8 bases outside the gene matches. The CDR3 consists of 14 residues. The germline V gene has CDR1 MNHNS and CDR2 SASEGT. CDR3 sequence (DNA): TGTGCCAGCAGACTAACAGGGGGAAGGGAGACCCAGTACTTC. Protein product: CASRLTGGRETQYF.

The rearrangement uses TRBV5-4 and TRBJ1-2; a weak D match, TRBD1 (6 bases). V was pared by 3 bases and J by 3 bases, with 15 bases between. The CDR3 is 15 amino acids. Germline CDR1 and CDR2: SGHNT and YYREEE (reference sequence). CDR3 sequence reads: CASSSSTGVDYGYTF. The CDR3 region has the DNA TGTGCCAGCAGCTCTTCGACAGGAGTGGACTATGGCTACACCTTC. Complete variable domain (other parts from reference TRBV5-4 and TRBJ1-2): ETGVTQSPTHLIKTRGQQVTLRCSSQSGHNTVSWYQQALGQGPQFIFQYYREEENGRGNFPPRFSGLQFPNYSSELNVNALELDDSALYLCASSSSTGVDYGYTFGSGTRLTVV.

For this clone: One end of the junction is discordant with germline, which a read error may explain. CDR3 nucleotide sequence: TGTTCCAGCAGCTTTGAAACAGGGGAATTGTACGAGCAGTACTTC. Translation: CSSSFETGELYEQYF. V usage is TRBV7-9 and J usage is TRBJ2-7; 7 nucleotides match TRBD1. From germline, CDR1 is SEHNR and CDR2 FQNEAQ (reference sequence). This CDR3 is built from 15 residues.

V and J are TRBV2 and TRBJ1-2; TRBD1 aligns across 10 bases. V dropped 1 base and J dropped 7; count of bases not matched to a gene: 6. This CDR3 region has 15 residues. The germline V gene has CDR1 SNHLY and CDR2 FYNNEI. CDR3 amino acids: CASSEVGQGMGGYTF. For the CDR3, the DNA is TGTGCCAGCAGTGAAGTGGGACAGGGGATGGGTGGCTACACCTTC.

This rearrangement joins TRBV27 to TRBJ2-1; 8 positions agree with TRBD1. V shed 8 bases and J 1 base; nucleotides not matched to a gene: 4. Germline CDR1 and CDR2: MNHEY and SMNVEV (reference sequence). This CDR3 contains 14 residues. The CDR3 sequence: CASGHRGSYNEQFF. CDR3 coding DNA: TGTGCCAGCGGACACAGGGGGTCCTACAATGAGCAGTTCTTC.

The J gene is TRBJ2-7, the V gene TRBV28, with D maybe TRBD1 (6 bases). The length of the CDR3 is 14 residues. Germline V gene lookup returns CDR1 MDHEN and CDR2 SYDVKM. The V end lost 5 bases, the J end lost 2 bases, and 13 bases lay between the germline ends. The CDR3, as DNA: TGTGCCAGCAGTCCTCCCGACAGGACCTACGAGCAGTACTTC. This codes for CASSPPDRTYEQYF.

This clone was seen once. The chain carries TRBV29-1 and TRBJ1-3; D gene unclear. Trimming removed 4 bases at V and 0 bases at J, with 7 bases between. Germline CDR1 reads SQVTM; CDR2 reads ANQGSEA. The CDR3 is 13 amino acids. The chain's CDR3 is CSVAGISGNTIYF. Written as DNA, the CDR3 is TGCAGCGTTGCAGGTATCTCTGGAAACACCATATATTTT.

The chain couples TRBV7-9 to TRBJ1-1; D not resolved. This CDR3 spans 11 amino acids. V was pared by 5 bases and J by 5 bases, with 6 bases between. From germline, CDR1 is SEHNR and CDR2 FQNEAQ (reference sequence). The CDR3 nucleotides read TGTGCCAGCAGCAGAGCAACTGAAGCTTTCTTT. Translation gives CASSRATEAFF.

The V call is TRBV19, the J call TRBJ2-3; D is perhaps TRBD1 (5 bases). There are 16 residues in the CDR3. The germline V gene has CDR1 LNHDA and CDR2 SQIVND (reference sequence). Trimming stripped 1 base from V and 0 bases from J, with 11 bases between. In nucleotides, the CDR3 is TGTGCCAGTAGTATAGGGGGCAGAAGAAGCACAGATACGCAGTATTTT. It specifies CASSIGGRRSTDTQYF.

This clone showed up just a few times. The chain combines TRBV15 with TRBJ1-1; D may be TRBD1 (5 bases). The V gene lost 0 bases and the J gene lost 0 bases, with 8 bases spanning the gap. This CDR3 has 15 amino acids. Germline V gives CDR1 LNHNV, CDR2 YYDKDF (reference sequence). CDR3: CATSRDGALNTEAFF. The CDR3 DNA is TGTGCCACCAGCAGAGATGGGGCTTTGAACACTGAAGCTTTCTTT.

The chain joins TRBV5-1 to TRBJ2-5; a weak D match, TRBD1 (6 bases). V gave up 3 bases and J gave up 2 bases, with 11 bases separating them. CDR1 is SGHRS and CDR2 is YFSETQ in the germline V gene. The CDR3 extends over 14 amino acids. CDR3 amino acids: CASSSTGYQETQYF. CDR3 coding DNA: TGCGCCAGCAGCTCCACAGGGTATCAAGAGACCCAGTACTTC.

V is TRBV4-2 and J is TRBJ2-3; D is unresolved. The CDR3 length is 15 residues. Between the trimmed V and J ends, which lost 0 bases and 1 base, there was a span of 8 bases. Germline CDR1 is LGHNA and CDR2 is YNFKEQ. CDR3 sequence: CASSQDGDGTDTQYF. In DNA form, the CDR3 reads TGTGCCAGCAGCCAAGACGGAGACGGCACAGATACGCAGTATTTT.

The chain couples TRBV28 to TRBJ1-2, with D possibly TRBD1 on 6 matching bases. The V end lost 7 bases, the J end lost 4 bases, and 10 bases lay between the germline ends. Germline V CDR1 and CDR2: MDHEN, SYDVKM. The CDR3 loop spans 12 amino acids. The CDR3 DNA reads TGTGCCAGCAACCAGGGGCTCTATGGCTACACCTTC. Translated: CASNQGLYGYTF.

This chain connects TRBV27 to TRBJ2-7, with D possibly being TRBD2 (5 bases). Germline V gene lookup returns CDR1 MNHEY and CDR2 SMNVEV (reference sequence). Trimming stripped 6 bases from V and 3 bases from J, with 9 bases between. This CDR3 comprises 12 residues. This CDR3 reads CASREDGYEQYF. The CDR3 nucleotides read TGTGCCAGCAGGGAGGACGGCTACGAGCAGTACTTC.

The J gene is TRBJ2-1, the V gene TRBV7-3; 7 bases are a match to TRBD1. Germline assignment: CDR1 SGHTA and CDR2 FQGTGA. The CDR3 has 15 residues. V dropped 0 bases and J dropped 6; count of bases not matched to a gene: 5. The CDR3 loop is CASSLTTGQFNEQFF. The CDR3 nucleotides are TGTGCCAGCAGCTTAACGACGGGACAGTTCAATGAGCAGTTCTTC.

This clone was recorded once. This chain's CDR3 is CASTKTAGRGWYF. CDR3 coding DNA: TGTGCCAGTACTAAAACCGCCGGGAGAGGTTGGTATTTT. The rearrangement joins TRBV19 to TRBJ2-3, with D possibly TRBD2 on 6 matching bases. The V end was cut by 7 bases, the J end by 14 bases, with 22 bases between. CDR1 and CDR2 (germline): LNHDA, SQIVND (reference sequence). The CDR3 sequence is 13 residues long.

The chain uses TRBV7-2 and TRBJ2-7; a weak D match, TRBD1 (5 bases). This CDR3 is 15 amino acids long. Germline CDR1 reads SGHTA; CDR2 reads FQGNSA. V gave up 1 base and J gave up 3 bases, with 13 bases separating them. The CDR3 protein is CASSLEYTGLYEQYF. The CDR3, as DNA: TGTGCCAGCAGCTTAGAGTACACAGGCCTCTACGAGCAGTACTTC.

The chain is built from TRBV5-8 and TRBJ2-7; D unclear. The V end was cut by 2 bases, the J end by 3 bases, with 6 bases between. The germline CDR1 and CDR2 sequences are SGHTS and YDEGEE. This CDR3 has 12 residues. CDR3 bases: TGTGCCAGCAGCTTACGGGTCTACGAGCAGTACTTC. Translated, it gives CASSLRVYEQYF.

The rearrangement uses TRBV28 and TRBJ1-2; 12 bases line up with TRBD1. V lost 3 bases and J lost 8; bases outside the gene matches: 7. This CDR3 comprises 15 residues. Per the germline V gene, CDR1 is MDHEN and CDR2 is SYDVKM. The CDR3 region is CASSFPGTGGYGYTF. As DNA, the CDR3 is TGTGCCAGCAGTTTCCCCGGGACAGGGGGCTACGGCTACACCTTC.

This clone was observed once. The gene calls are TRBV5-1 and TRBJ2-1, with 8 bases matching TRBD1. Germline assignment: CDR1 SGHRS and CDR2 YFSETQ. Trimming at V came to 7 bases and at J to 7 bases, leaving 13 bases not matched to a gene. The CDR3 spans 15 residues. The CDR3 DNA follows: TGCGCCAGCCTGCGCGGGACAGGAGGAACGAATGAGCAGTTCTTC. Translation gives CASLRGTGGTNEQFF.

V is TRBV19 and J is TRBJ1-4; no firm D call. Trimming cost V 3 bases and J 5 bases, with 13 bases left between them. Germline assignment: CDR1 LNHDA and CDR2 SQIVND (reference sequence). CDR3 length: 15 amino acids. The CDR3 reads CASSISGRLNEKLFF. The CDR3 DNA reads as TGTGCCAGTAGTATTAGTGGCAGGTTGAATGAAAAACTGTTTTTT. The full variable domain, with the rest looked up from reference TRBV19 and TRBJ1-4, is DGGITQSPKYLFRKEGQNVTLSCEQNLNHDAMYWYRQDPGQGLRLIYYSQIVNDFQKGDIAEGYSVSREKKESFPLTVTSAQKNPTAFYLCASSISGRLNEKLFFGSGTQLSVL.

The rearrangement joins TRBV28 to TRBJ2-6; 7 bases are shared with TRBD1. With 4 bases clipped from V and 9 bases from J, the junction kept 12 bases outside the gene matches. CDR3 size: 16 residues. The germline gives CDR1 MDHEN, CDR2 SYDVKM. The CDR3 DNA reads as TGTGCCAGCAGTTCCCCTCCGGGACAGACTAACAACGTCCTGACTTTC. It is translated as CASSSPPGQTNNVLTF.

In the case of this clone: In the same sample, other DNA sequences code for this CDR3. The chain joins TRBV20-1 to TRBJ1-2; no reliable D call. V lost 4 bases to trimming and J lost 3 bases, with 3 bases between them. The germline V gene has CDR1 DFQATT and CDR2 SNEGSKA (reference sequence). This CDR3 is built from 10 residues. The CDR3 sequence: CSAIDYGYTF. Written as DNA, the CDR3 is TGCAGTGCTATCGACTATGGCTACACCTTC.